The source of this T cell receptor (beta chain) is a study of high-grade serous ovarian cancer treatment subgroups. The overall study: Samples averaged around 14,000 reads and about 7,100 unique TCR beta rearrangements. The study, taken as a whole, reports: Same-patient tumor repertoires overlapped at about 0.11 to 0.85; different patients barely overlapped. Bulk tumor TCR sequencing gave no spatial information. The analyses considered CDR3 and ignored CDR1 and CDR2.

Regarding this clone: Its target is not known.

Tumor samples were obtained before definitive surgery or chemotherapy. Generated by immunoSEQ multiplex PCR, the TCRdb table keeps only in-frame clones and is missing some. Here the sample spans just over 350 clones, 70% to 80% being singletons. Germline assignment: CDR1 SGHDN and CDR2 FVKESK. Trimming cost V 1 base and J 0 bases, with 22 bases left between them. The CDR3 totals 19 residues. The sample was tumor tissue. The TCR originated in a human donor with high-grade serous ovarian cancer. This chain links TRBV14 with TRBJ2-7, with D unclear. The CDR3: CASSQGRTYWMPSSYEQYF. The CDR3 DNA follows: TGTGCCAGCAGCCAAGGTAGGACGTATTGGATGCCAAGCTCCTACGAGCAGTACTTC. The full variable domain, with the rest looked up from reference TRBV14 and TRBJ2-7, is EAGVTQFPSHSVIEKGQTVTLRCDPISGHDNLYWYRRVMGKEIKFLLHFVKESKQDESGMPNNRFLAERTGGTYSTLKVQPAELEDSGVYFCASSQGRTYWMPSSYEQYFGPGTRLTVT.